These 20 T cell receptor beta chains originate from one sample sequenced in a study of blood T cell repertoires in COVID-19. Profiling relied on immunoSEQ multiplex PCR, and the TCRdb table lists in-frame clones only, not all of them. Of about 370,000 clones in the sample, roughly 90% are singletons; the top ten hold 1.7%. Sequences were obtained from PBMCs or T cells enriched from blood (not recorded which). Receptors were obtained from a woman aged 25 to 39 who had recovered from COVID-19.

The chain employs TRBV19 and TRBJ1-5; possible D gene TRBD1, 5 bases. The length of the CDR3 is 14 residues. Germline lookup yields CDR1 LNHDA and CDR2 SQIVND (reference sequence). Trimming removed 9 bases at V and 7 bases at J, with 19 bases between. CDR3 in amino acids: CASQFRGIGQPQHF. For the CDR3, the DNA is TGTGCCAGCCAATTCCGGGGGATAGGGCAGCCCCAGCATTTT.

The rearrangement links TRBV6-6 to TRBJ1-5; unclear D gene. The length of the CDR3 is 13 residues. Trimming cost V 2 bases and J 4 bases, with 6 bases left between them. The germline gives CDR1 MNHNY, CDR2 SVGAGI (reference sequence). In DNA form, the CDR3 reads TGTGCCAGCAGTTACGTACAAAATCAGCCCCAGCATTTT. It is translated as CASSYVQNQPQHF.

This clone was seen just once. The V and J genes are TRBV7-8 and TRBJ1-2; TRBD1 aligns across 9 bases. This CDR3 has 15 residues. The V and J ends lost 1 base and 3 bases, in that order; junction bases with no gene match: 3. The germline V gene encodes CDR1 SGHVS and CDR2 FQNEAQ. CDR3 nucleotides: TGTGCCAGCAGCTTAGGACAGGGGGGGGACTATGGCTACACCTTC. This encodes CASSLGQGGDYGYTF.

The chain couples TRBV5-1 to TRBJ1-4, with D possibly matching TRBD1 (6 bases). V was cut by 4 bases and J by 4 bases, with 14 bases left in between. The CDR3 spans 15 residues. Per the germline V gene, CDR1 is SGHRS and CDR2 is YFSETQ. CDR3 coding DNA: TGCGCCAGCAGCCTAGGACAGTTACTTAATGAAAAACTGTTTTTT. It specifies CASSLGQLLNEKLFF.

CDR3 DNA sequence: TGTGCCAGCAGCTTGCGCCACGATCGACAAGGTGAAGCTTTCTTT. Translation: CASSLRHDRQGEAFF. This chain uses TRBV7-8 with TRBJ1-1; D unclear. CDR1 SGHVS and CDR2 FQNEAQ come from the germline V gene. Trimming stripped 3 bases from V and 7 bases from J, with 18 bases between. This CDR3 is built from 15 residues.

The J gene is TRBJ2-5, the V gene TRBV7-6; D is perhaps TRBD2 (5 bases). Between the trimmed V and J ends, which lost 1 base and 7 bases, there was a span of 10 bases. Germline assignment: CDR1 SGHVS and CDR2 FNYEAQ. The CDR3 sequence is 13 residues long. DNA of the CDR3: TGTGCCAGCAGCTTAGGGAGAAGCGGGACCCAGTACTTC. Its translation: CASSLGRSGTQYF.

The rearrangement links TRBV3-1 (or the pseudogene TRBV3-2) to TRBJ1-3; the D is unclear. Germline CDR1 reads LGHDT; CDR2 reads YNNKEL (reference sequence). The CDR3 is made up of 14 amino acids. V lost 0 bases, J lost 2 bases, and 5 bases lay in between. The CDR3 nucleotides read TGTGCCAGCAGCCAAGAACGGGCTGGAAACACCATATATTTT. Translated, it gives CASSQERAGNTIYF.

The chain employs TRBV5-4 and TRBJ1-4; D ambiguous. The CDR3 is made up of 14 amino acids. Germline V gene sequence: CDR1 SGHNT, CDR2 YYREEE (reference sequence). V was cut by 0 bases and J by 8 bases, with 11 bases left in between. CDR3 in amino acids: CASSLGGGDEKLFF. The CDR3 nucleotides are TGTGCCAGCAGCTTGGGGGGAGGAGACGAAAAACTGTTTTTT.

This chain uses TRBV28 with TRBJ2-7; D gene unclear. With 2 bases removed from V and 6 bases from J, the gap between germline ends came to 11 bases. The CDR3 runs 13 residues. Germline V gives CDR1 MDHEN, CDR2 SYDVKM. The CDR3 loop reads CASSLPQVGEQYF. The CDR3 region has the DNA TGTGCCAGCAGTTTACCCCAGGTAGGCGAGCAGTACTTC.

V is TRBV6-6 and J is TRBJ1-2; weak D call: TRBD1 (5 bases). V was shortened by 5 bases and J by 5 bases, with 24 bases between the two germline ends. Germline V gene data show CDR1 as MNHNY and CDR2 as SVGAGI (reference sequence). This CDR3 spans 17 amino acids. This CDR3 reads CASSPGTESRFGYGYTF. CDR3 sequence (DNA): TGTGCCAGCAGTCCCGGGACTGAGTCTCGATTCGGGTATGGCTACACCTTC.

The chain is built from TRBV5-1 and TRBJ1-2; D may be TRBD1 (6 bases). The V gene lost 0 bases and the J gene lost 5 bases, with 14 bases spanning the gap. The CDR3 consists of 15 residues. Germline CDR1 is SGHRS and CDR2 is YFSETQ. For the CDR3, the DNA is TGCGCCAGCAGCTTGGGGGACACGACCAATTATGGCTACACCTTC. Protein: CASSLGDTTNYGYTF.

The V and J genes are TRBV10-3 and TRBJ1-6; D is possibly TRBD1 (5 bases). Germline V gene lookup returns CDR1 ENHRY and CDR2 SYGVKD. The V and J ends lost 3 bases and 10 bases respectively, with 10 bases between them. This CDR3 has 13 amino acids. The CDR3 reads CAISDRVDSPLHF. In DNA, the CDR3 is TGTGCCATCAGTGACAGGGTGGACTCACCCCTCCACTTT.

The chain couples TRBV29-1 to TRBJ1-2; perhaps TRBD1 as D (6 bases). The V and J ends lost 2 bases and 5 bases respectively, with 24 bases between them. Germline V CDR1 and CDR2: SQVTM, ANQGSEA. The CDR3 is 17 amino acids. The CDR3 bases are TGCAGCGTTGAAAAGGAGATTTTGGGGGCCGGTGAATATGGCTACACCTTC. This gives the protein CSVEKEILGAGEYGYTF.

The CDR3 loop reads CASSPGAGAGNEQFF. The CDR3 coding sequence is TGTGCCAGCTCACCAGGTGCGGGTGCGGGCAATGAGCAGTTCTTC. This sequence joins TRBV18 and TRBJ2-1; D is possibly TRBD2 (5 bases). Germline CDR1 is KGHSH and CDR2 is LQKENI. CDR3 size: 15 residues. The germline V and J ends were trimmed by 2 bases and 6 bases, with 14 bases remaining between them. Looking up the rest from reference TRBV18 and TRBJ2-1 gives the full variable domain: NAGVMQNPRHLVRRRGQEARLRCSPMKGHSHVYWYRQLPEEGLKFMVYLQKENIIDESGMPKERFSAEFPKEGPSILRIQQVVRGDSAAYFCASSPGAGAGNEQFFGPGTRLTVL.

V gene TRBV2 combines with J gene TRBJ1-5, with TRBD1 matching over 12 bases. The J segment lost 4 bases and the V segment lost 4 bases, leaving 8 bases of the junction unmatched. Germline V lookup: CDR1 SNHLY, CDR2 FYNNEI. This CDR3 has 17 residues. CDR3 protein: CASSGGQGASGNQPQHF. The CDR3 coding sequence is TGTGCCAGCAGTGGGGGACAGGGGGCTTCGGGGAATCAGCCCCAGCATTTT.

The CDR3, as DNA: TGTGCCAGCAGCTCCTCCCTGTACACCGGGGAGCTGTTTTTT. Translating gives CASSSSLYTGELFF. This chain links TRBV7-3 with TRBJ2-2; D not resolved. This CDR3 is built from 14 residues. The V and J ends lost 4 bases and 3 bases respectively, with 9 bases between them. Looked up from germline, CDR1 is SGHTA and CDR2 is FQGTGA.

The chain recombines TRBV7-3 with TRBJ2-7; a possible D gene is TRBD2 (5 bases). Germline V gene sequence: CDR1 SGHTA, CDR2 FQGTGA. The CDR3 covers 13 residues. With 2 bases removed from V and 2 bases from J, the gap between germline ends came to 7 bases. CDR3 coding DNA: TGTGCCAGCAGCTTAGGGCGGGCCTACGAGCAGTACTTC. Translating gives CASSLGRAYEQYF.

This clone was counted a few times. The rearrangement joins TRBV11-3 to TRBJ2-1; the D gene is possibly TRBD2 (6 bases). This CDR3 region has 15 residues. The germline gives CDR1 SGHNT, CDR2 YENEEA. V dropped 1 base and J dropped 8 bases, with 15 bases sitting between them. The CDR3 spells CASSLGAGTTDEQFF. CDR3 nucleotides: TGTGCCAGCAGCTTAGGGGCGGGGACCACGGATGAGCAGTTCTTC.

The chain uses TRBV15 and TRBJ2-2; the D is unclear. CDR1 is LNHNV and CDR2 is YYDKDF in the germline V gene (reference sequence). The CDR3 contains 17 residues. Trimming left V 1 base short and J 0 bases short, with 12 bases between. The CDR3, as DNA: TGTGCCACCAGCAGAGGTTCCCCGGTAGCGAACACCGGGGAGCTGTTTTTT. It translates to CATSRGSPVANTGELFF.

The chain uses TRBV2 and TRBJ1-3; 8 bases are a match to TRBD1. The V gene's germline CDR1 is SNHLY and CDR2 FYNNEI. Trimming took 4 bases from V and 4 from J; bases not matched to a gene: 6. The CDR3 extends over 15 amino acids. The CDR3 nucleotides read TGTGCCAGCAGTGGGGGACAGGTGGGCGGAAACACCATATATTTT. It translates to CASSGGQVGGNTIYF. Looking up the rest from reference TRBV2 and TRBJ1-3 gives the full variable domain: EPEVTQTPSHQVTQMGQEVILRCVPISNHLYFYWYRQILGQKVEFLVSFYNNEISEKSEIFDDQFSVERPDGSNFTLKIRSTKLEDSAMYFCASSGGQVGGNTIYFGEGSWLTVV.